The 24 T cell receptor beta chains listed next were all sequenced from one sample in a study of cytomegalovirus exposure and HLA in healthy donors. PCR involved 60 Vbeta and 13 Jbeta primers. Some clones are missing from TCRdb's copy, which holds only in-frame ones; the method was immunoSEQ multiplex PCR. The table lists over 90,000 clones, roughly 77% of them singletons. What was sequenced was PBMCs. Source of these receptors: a woman aged 18-29 years in good health and CMV-seropositive.

The chain is built from TRBV5-6 and TRBJ2-1, with D possibly TRBD1 on 5 matching bases. Germline assignment: CDR1 SGHDT and CDR2 YYEEEE. This CDR3 contains 16 residues. V gave up 3 bases and J gave up 2 bases, with 15 bases separating them. The CDR3 DNA reads TGTGCCAGCAGCTGGTGGGGCAGAACAACCTACAATGAGCAGTTCTTC. As protein: CASSWWGRTTYNEQFF. The full variable domain, in which reference TRBV5-6 and TRBJ2-1 provide the parts outside the CDR3, is DAGVTQSPTHLIKTRGQQVTLRCSPKSGHDTVSWYQQALGQGPQFIFQYYEEEERQRGNFPDRFSGHQFPNYSSELNVNALLLGDSALYLCASSWWGRTTYNEQFFGPGTRLTVL.

The gene calls are TRBV2 and TRBJ1-2, with unresolved D. The V end lost 3 bases, the J end lost 4 bases, and 6 bases lay between the germline ends. Germline CDR1 and CDR2: SNHLY and FYNNEI. This CDR3 is 12 amino acids long. In DNA form, the CDR3 reads TGTGCCAGCAGTGACAGTTCCTATGGCTACACCTTC. Its protein is CASSDSSYGYTF.

This chain connects TRBV12-5 to TRBJ2-7; D possibly corresponds to TRBD2 (6 bases). CDR3 length: 16 amino acids. Germline CDR1 LGHNT, CDR2 FRNRAP. V was trimmed by 2 bases and J by 0 bases, leaving 14 bases between them. CDR3 residues: CASGLRVGGVSYEQYF. CDR3 bases: TGTGCTAGTGGTTTGAGGGTGGGGGGTGTCTCCTACGAGCAGTACTTC.

This chain links TRBV25-1 with TRBJ2-7; 7 bases agree with TRBD2. V lost 5 bases to trimming and J lost 4 bases; unmatched junction nucleotides: 11. Germline V gene sequence: CDR1 MGHDK, CDR2 SYGVNS. The length of the CDR3 is 15 residues. CDR3 residues: CASSPLRGTTYEQYF. The CDR3 DNA reads TGTGCCAGCAGTCCGTTGCGGGGGACCACTTACGAGCAGTACTTC.

This CDR3 is CATSRANFFETQYF. CDR3 bases: TGTGCCACCAGCAGAGCGAACTTCTTCGAGACCCAGTACTTC. The chain joins TRBV15 to TRBJ2-5; D is undetermined. The CDR3 is 14 residues long. CDR1 is LNHNV and CDR2 is YYDKDF in the germline V gene (reference sequence). Deletions cut 1 base from V and 5 bases from J, with 11 bases between.

This clone is a singleton in its sample. CDR3 protein: CSVDFGKRDTQYF. The CDR3 DNA is TGCAGCGTTGATTTCGGGAAACGAGATACGCAGTATTTT. V gene TRBV29-1 combines with J gene TRBJ2-3; possible D gene TRBD2, 5 bases. The CDR3 covers 13 residues. Germline values: CDR1 SQVTM, CDR2 ANQGSEA. Trimming shortened V by 3 bases and J by 5 bases, and 12 bases separated the two germline ends.

As regards this clone: Other DNA sequences within the sample encode an identical CDR3. Here the CDR3 reads CASSEQGSNEQFF. In nucleotides, the CDR3 is TGTGCCAGCAGCGAACAGGGGAGCAATGAGCAGTTCTTC. The V and J genes are TRBV9 and TRBJ2-1; 7 bases are a match to TRBD1. Germline CDR1 is SGDLS and CDR2 is YYNGEE. V dropped 3 bases and J dropped 6; count of bases not matched to a gene: 3. This CDR3 is built from 13 residues.

With respect to this clone: At the DNA level, this CDR3 is encoded by other sequences in the same sample as well. This rearrangement joins TRBV7-9 to TRBJ2-5, with 10 positions matching TRBD1. CDR1 and CDR2 from the germline V gene are SEHNR and FQNEAQ (reference sequence). The ends lost 3 bases at V and 5 bases at J; junction bases unmatched: 6. There are 15 residues in the CDR3. CDR3 DNA sequence: TGTGCCAGCAGCTTTTGGACAGGGGGGGAGGAGACCCAGTACTTC. It is translated as CASSFWTGGEETQYF.

The chain couples TRBV13 to TRBJ2-1; D not certain. This CDR3 has 15 amino acids. V was trimmed by 5 bases and J by 0 bases, leaving 11 bases between them. The germline gives CDR1 PRHDT, CDR2 FYEKMQ (reference sequence). CDR3 residues: CASSLRGSSYNEQFF. The CDR3 bases are TGTGCCAGCAGCCTCCGCGGAAGCTCCTACAATGAGCAGTTCTTC.

The gene calls are TRBV7-8 and TRBJ2-1; no firm D call. The length of the CDR3 is 11 residues. Looked up from germline, CDR1 is SGHVS and CDR2 is FQNEAQ. V was shortened by 5 bases and J by 8 bases, with 7 bases between the two germline ends. CDR3 sequence reads: CASSPEHEQFF. In nucleotides, the CDR3 is TGTGCCAGCAGCCCCGAGCATGAGCAGTTCTTC.

V usage is TRBV11-3 and J usage is TRBJ2-1; D is perhaps TRBD2 (5 bases). The germline V gene has CDR1 SGHNT and CDR2 YENEEA. This CDR3 is built from 15 residues. Trimming took off 5 bases at V and 4 bases at J, with 15 bases between the two ends. The CDR3 loop is CASSPGGSLYNEQFF. CDR3 coding DNA: TGTGCCAGCAGCCCCGGTGGGAGCCTTTACAATGAGCAGTTCTTC.

V is TRBV27 and J is TRBJ2-2; 7 nucleotides line up with TRBD1. The CDR3 runs to 15 residues. Losses at the gene ends were 5 bases for V and 3 bases for J; bases not matched to a gene: 6. CDR1 MNHEY and CDR2 SMNVEV come from the germline V gene (reference sequence). CDR3 DNA: TGTGCCAGCAGTCAGACAGGGTCGGACACCGGGGAGCTGTTTTTT. It translates to CASSQTGSDTGELFF.

The chain has TRBV27 and TRBJ2-1; D perhaps matches TRBD1 (5 bases). CDR3 size: 13 residues. The V end lost 5 bases, the J end lost 4 bases, and 9 bases lay between the germline ends. Germline CDR1 is MNHEY and CDR2 is SMNVEV (reference sequence). CDR3 DNA: TGTGCCAGCAGTATGACAGCATACAATGAGCAGTTCTTC. Its translation is CASSMTAYNEQFF.

The count of this clone is one. This chain links TRBV5-8 with TRBJ1-6; D gene unclear. Trimming removed 4 bases from V and 6 bases from J, with 14 bases in between. The germline gives CDR1 SGHTS, CDR2 YDEGEE. This CDR3 spans 15 amino acids. The CDR3 protein is CASSLLGRANSPLHF. CDR3 sequence (DNA): TGTGCCAGCAGCCTGCTGGGGAGGGCTAATTCACCCCTCCACTTT.

V is TRBV7-9 and J is TRBJ2-3; 9 bases are shared with TRBD2. Germline V CDR1 and CDR2: SEHNR, FQNEAQ (reference sequence). The CDR3 has 18 amino acids. V shed 4 bases, J shed 5 bases, and the junction held 16 bases outside the gene matches. DNA of the CDR3: TGTGCCAGCAGCTCGCCGAAGGGGCGGGAGGGCCCTGGAGATACGCAGTATTTT. Its translation is CASSSPKGREGPGDTQYF.

This clone showed up just once. CDR3 nucleotides: TGTGCCAGTAGACAGGGGGCCTACAATGAGCAGTTCTTC. Protein product: CASRQGAYNEQFF. The chain is built from TRBV19 and TRBJ2-1, with 8 bases lining up with TRBD1. V gave up 6 bases and J gave up 2 bases; unmatched junction bases: 0. The CDR3 runs to 13 residues. The V gene's germline CDR1 is LNHDA and CDR2 SQIVND (reference sequence).

The chain carries TRBV11-1 and TRBJ2-3, with a tentative D call TRBD2 (7 bases). Trimming took off 5 bases at V and 1 base at J, with 13 bases between the two ends. Germline CDR1 and CDR2: SGHAT and FQDESV (reference sequence). This CDR3 region has 15 residues. CDR3 protein: CASSRLGGGTDTQYF. In DNA form, the CDR3 reads TGTGCCAGCAGCCGGTTAGGGGGGGGCACAGATACGCAGTATTTT.

The chain combines TRBV27 with TRBJ2-1; 10 nucleotides match TRBD1. Germline V gene sequence: CDR1 MNHEY, CDR2 SMNVEV (reference sequence). The V segment lost 4 bases and the J segment 6 bases; nucleotides outside the gene matches: 9. CDR3 length: 16 residues. CDR3 amino acids: CASSSPGDRGGNEQFF. The DNA of the CDR3 is TGTGCCAGCAGTTCCCCGGGGGACAGGGGCGGCAATGAGCAGTTCTTC.

This sequence joins TRBV18 and TRBJ2-7, with 7 nucleotides matching TRBD2. The CDR3 consists of 13 residues. Unmatched junction bases numbered 5, after V lost 5 bases and J lost 4 bases. Per the germline V gene, CDR1 is KGHSH and CDR2 is LQKENI. The CDR3 loop is CASSRSGTYEQYF. As DNA, the CDR3 is TGTGCCAGCTCAAGAAGCGGGACGTACGAGCAGTACTTC. The entire variable domain, with the rest obtained from reference TRBV18 and TRBJ2-7, is as follows: NAGVMQNPRHLVRRRGQEARLRCSPMKGHSHVYWYRQLPEEGLKFMVYLQKENIIDESGMPKERFSAEFPKEGPSILRIQQVVRGDSAAYFCASSRSGTYEQYFGPGTRLTVT.

The CDR3 bases are TGTGCCAGCAGCTCGGCCCTGCGGGAGGTCGGGCAAGAGACCCAGTACTTC. Translating gives CASSSALREVGQETQYF. The chain carries TRBV7-9 and TRBJ2-5, with TRBD2 identical over 8 bases. The V gene's germline CDR1 is SEHNR and CDR2 FQNEAQ (reference sequence). This CDR3 region has 17 residues. V lost 4 bases to trimming and J lost 2 bases; unmatched junction nucleotides: 12.

The chain is built from TRBV11-2 and TRBJ2-5; possible D gene TRBD2, 6 bases. V shed 0 bases and J shed 5 bases, with 10 bases lying between them. Germline CDR1 SGHAT, CDR2 FQNNGV. CDR3 length: 14 amino acids. DNA of the CDR3: TGTGCCAGCAGCTTAGAACTAGCTGTTGAGACCCAGTACTTC. Its protein is CASSLELAVETQYF.

V is TRBV11-1 and J is TRBJ2-7; 7 positions agree with TRBD1. The CDR3 totals 12 residues. In germline, CDR1 is SGHAT, CDR2 FQDESV (reference sequence). Germline trimming cut 6 bases from V and 5 bases from J; bases unmatched to any gene: 4. The CDR3 sequence is CASRQGRDEQYF. Written as DNA, the CDR3 is TGTGCCAGCAGACAGGGGAGAGACGAGCAGTACTTC. Using reference TRBV11-1 and TRBJ2-7 for the parts outside the CDR3, the full variable domain is EAEVAQSPRYKITEKSQAVAFWCDPISGHATLYWYRQILGQGPELLVQFQDESVVDDSQLPKDRFSAERLKGVDSTLKIQPAELGDSAMYLCASRQGRDEQYFGPGTRLTVT.

This chain joins TRBV6-5 and TRBJ1-5; D uncertain. The germline gives CDR1 MNHEY, CDR2 SVGAGI. The CDR3 sequence is 12 residues long. The V end was cut by 4 bases, the J end by 7 bases, with 8 bases between. The CDR3 DNA reads TGTGCCAGCAGTTTCCGAGGGCAGCCCCAGCATTTT. It is translated as CASSFRGQPQHF.

This clone was seen only a few times. The gene calls are TRBV10-3 and TRBJ2-1; 10 bases line up with TRBD1. This CDR3 region has 15 residues. With V trimmed by 2 bases and J by 6 bases, 4 bases remained unmatched. Germline V lookup: CDR1 ENHRY, CDR2 SYGVKD. The CDR3 is CAISELWTGGNEQFF. The CDR3 DNA is TGTGCCATCAGTGAGCTATGGACAGGGGGCAATGAGCAGTTCTTC.